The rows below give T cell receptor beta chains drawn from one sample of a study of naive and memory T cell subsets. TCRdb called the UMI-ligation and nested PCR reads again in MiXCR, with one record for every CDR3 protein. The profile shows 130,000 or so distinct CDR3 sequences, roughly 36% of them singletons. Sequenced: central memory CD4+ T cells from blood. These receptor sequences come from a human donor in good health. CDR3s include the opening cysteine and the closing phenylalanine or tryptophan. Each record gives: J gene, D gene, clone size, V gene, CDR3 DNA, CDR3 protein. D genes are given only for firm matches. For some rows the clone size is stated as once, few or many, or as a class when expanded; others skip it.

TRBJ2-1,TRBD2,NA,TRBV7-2,TGTGCCAGCAGTATTCCGGGACTAGCGGGACCATCCTACAATGAGCAGTTCTTC,CASSIPGLAGPSYNEQFF
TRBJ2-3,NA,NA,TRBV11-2,TGTGCCAGCAGCTTCTCGGACACAGATACGCAGTATTTT,CASSFSDTDTQYF
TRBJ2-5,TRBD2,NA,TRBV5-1,TGCGCCAGCAGTTCTGCGACGGGGGGAGAGACCCAGTACTTC,CASSSATGGETQYF
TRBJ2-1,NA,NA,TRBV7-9,TGTGCCAGCAGCTCGTGGGCTCATTTGGGCAATGAGCAGTTCTTC,CASSSWAHLGNEQFF
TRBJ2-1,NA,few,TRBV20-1,TGCAGTGGACATGGGAATGAGGATGAGCAGTTCTTC,CSGHGNEDEQFF
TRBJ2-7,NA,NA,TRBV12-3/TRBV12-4,TGTGCCAGCAGCCGAACTAGAAGCGAGCAGTACTTC,CASSRTRSEQYF
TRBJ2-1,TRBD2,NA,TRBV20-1,TGCAGTACCGGACTAGCGGGGTACAATGAGCAGTTCTTC,CSTGLAGYNEQFF
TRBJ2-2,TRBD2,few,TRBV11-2,TGTGCCAGCAGCTTAGTAGTTGGCGGGAGTCCCGGGGAGCTGTTTTTT,CASSLVVGGSPGELFF
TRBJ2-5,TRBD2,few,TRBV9,TGTGCCAGCAGCGTCGGACTAGCGGGCCACAATCAAGAGACCCAGTACTTC,CASSVGLAGHNQETQYF
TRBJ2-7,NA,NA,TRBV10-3,TGTGCCATCAGTGCTCCATTATATTCTTTTCGGGAAAGGGGGGGGGACTCCTACGAGCAGTACTTC,CAISAPLYSFRERGGDSYEQYF
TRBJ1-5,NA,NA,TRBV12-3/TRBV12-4,TGTGCCAGCAGCACAGGGCGGTTGGATCAGCCCCAGCATTTT,CASSTGRLDQPQHF
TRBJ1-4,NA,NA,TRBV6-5,TGTGCCAGCAGTTACTCGAGTCGAATTGGATTCGGGGAAAAACTGTTTTTT,CASSYSSRIGFGEKLFF
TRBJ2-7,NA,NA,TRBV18,TGTGCCAGCTCACCACCGTACTTGGACGAGCAGTACTTC,CASSPPYLDEQYF
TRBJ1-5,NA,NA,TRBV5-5,TGTGCCAGCAGCTTGCATACAGGGTACAATCAGCCCCAGCATTTT,CASSLHTGYNQPQHF
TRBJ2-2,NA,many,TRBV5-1,TGCGCCAGCAGCCTGACGGTTACCGGGGAGCTGTTTTTT,CASSLTVTGELFF
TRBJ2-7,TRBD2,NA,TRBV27,TGTGCCAGCAGTCGCAGACTAATAGCGGGAGTGTACGAGCAGTACTTC,CASSRRLIAGVYEQYF
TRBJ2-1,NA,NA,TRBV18,TGTGCCAGCTCACCATCTAGCGCGTTAAATGAGCAGTTCTTC,CASSPSSALNEQFF
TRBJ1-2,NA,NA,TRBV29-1,TGCAGCTTTACAGGGACTAACTATGGCTACACCTTC,CSFTGTNYGYTF
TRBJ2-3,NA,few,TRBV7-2,TGTGCCAGCAGTTATCGAGGGACGGTGGGGTCCACAGATACGCAGTATTTT,CASSYRGTVGSTDTQYF
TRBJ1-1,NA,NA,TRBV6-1,TGTGCCAGCAGTTATGGACCGGAGAACACTGAAGCTTTCTTT,CASSYGPENTEAFF
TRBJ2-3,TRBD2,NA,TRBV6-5,TGTGCCAGCAGTACCGCAACTAGCGGGAGTATACTTACGCAGTATTTT,CASSTATSGSILTQYF
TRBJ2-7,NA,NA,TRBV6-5,TGTGCCAGCAGTTCCCGAGGGAAGTTCCCGTCCGAGCAGTACTTC,CASSSRGKFPSEQYF
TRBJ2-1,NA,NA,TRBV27,TGTGCCAGCGGCAATTGGCAGGTGGTAGGCAATGAGCAGTTCTTC,CASGNWQVVGNEQFF
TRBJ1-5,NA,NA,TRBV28,TGTGCCAGCAGACTCACCAATCAGCCCCAGCATTTT,CASRLTNQPQHF
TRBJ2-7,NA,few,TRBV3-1,TGTGCCAGCAGCCACGCAGGCTACGAGCAGTACTTC,CASSHAGYEQYF
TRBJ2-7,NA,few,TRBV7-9,TGTGCCAGCAGCTTATCTGGGCAGGGGGGTCATCAGTACTTC,CASSLSGQGGHQYF
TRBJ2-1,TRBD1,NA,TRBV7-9,TGTGCCAGCAGCCAGGGACAGGGGACTCGCAATGAGCAGTTCTTC,CASSQGQGTRNEQFF
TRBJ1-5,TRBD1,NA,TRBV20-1,TGCAGTGCTCGGGACAGACAAAATCAGCCCCAGCATTTT,CSARDRQNQPQHF
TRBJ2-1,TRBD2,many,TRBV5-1,TGCGCCAGCAGCTCCAGCGGGAGAGCTGGTGGTGAGCAGTTCTTC,CASSSSGRAGGEQFF
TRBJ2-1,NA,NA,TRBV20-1,TGCAGTGCTATCCTGAACAATGAGCAGTTCTTC,CSAILNNEQFF
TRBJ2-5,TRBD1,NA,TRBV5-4,TGTGCCAGCAGACCAAGACAGGGGGCTTCTGTCAGCGAGACCCAGTACTTC,CASRPRQGASVSETQYF
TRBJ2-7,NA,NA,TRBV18,TGTGCCAGCTCACCGTTCAGGGCCAACGAGCAGTACTTC,CASSPFRANEQYF
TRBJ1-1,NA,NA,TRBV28,TGTGCCAGCAGTTTCAGGCACACTGAAGCTTTCTTT,CASSFRHTEAFF